The entry below describes one T cell receptor beta chain. Its antigen remains unidentified. This specimen comes from a study of beta chain features in type 1 diabetes. Regarding the study as a whole: The study found moderately but significantly shorter TCRB CDR3s in all four CD4+ subsets of Type 1 diabetes patients. VDJ junctions in type 1 diabetes patients carried more deletions and fewer insertions.

Investigators reverse transcribed all isolated RNA, so they sequenced expressed TCRB transcripts. Sequencing was performed with immunoSEQ multiplex PCR; in TCRdb, only in-frame clones are kept and a portion is missing. This sample has a few hundred thousand clones, with approximately 25% found just once. This TCR derives from a woman in her 30s with type 1 diabetes. Input material: naive CD4+ T cells from blood.

The CDR3 region has the DNA TGTGCCACCAGCAGCCGAGGGGAGCAGTTCTTC. Translated, it gives CATSSRGEQFF. This sequence joins TRBV15 and TRBJ2-1, with D possibly TRBD2 on 5 matching bases. Trimming removed 3 bases at V and 10 bases at J, with 7 bases between. The CDR3 covers 11 residues. The germline V gene encodes CDR1 LNHNV and CDR2 YYDKDF (reference sequence).